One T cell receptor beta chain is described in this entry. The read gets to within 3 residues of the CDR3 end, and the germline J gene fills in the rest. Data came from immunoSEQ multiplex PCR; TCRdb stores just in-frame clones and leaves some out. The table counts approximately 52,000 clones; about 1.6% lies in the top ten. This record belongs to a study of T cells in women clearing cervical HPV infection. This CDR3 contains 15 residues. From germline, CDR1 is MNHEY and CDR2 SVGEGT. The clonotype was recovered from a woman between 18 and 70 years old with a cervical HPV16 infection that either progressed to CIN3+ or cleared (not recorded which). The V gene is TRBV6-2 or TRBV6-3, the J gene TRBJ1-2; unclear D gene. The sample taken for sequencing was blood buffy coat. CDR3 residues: CASSYPPTGTRGYTF. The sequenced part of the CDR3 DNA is TGTGCCAGCAGTTACCCTCCTACGGGTACCCGCGGC.